The 10 T cell receptor beta chains reported below all come from one sample, sequenced in a study of blood T cell repertoires in COVID-19. Profiled with immunoSEQ multiplex PCR; TCRdb holds only in-frame clones, not every one. The table lists about 38,000 clones, under 90% of them singletons. The sample was peripheral blood. The receptors were sampled from a man aged 55 to 70 with COVID-19, enrolled during active disease.

The chain joins TRBV4-3 to TRBJ1-2; maybe TRBD1 (5 bases). Trimming took off 0 bases at V and 7 bases at J, with 15 bases between the two ends. Germline V gene lookup returns CDR1 LGHNA and CDR2 YSLEER. This CDR3 has 15 residues. CDR3 protein: CASSQEGGPGFGYTF. Here the CDR3 DNA reads TGCGCCAGCAGCCAAGAGGGGGGTCCGGGTTTTGGCTACACCTTC.

V usage is TRBV7-9 and J usage is TRBJ2-7, with D perhaps TRBD2 (5 bases). V was cut by 5 bases and J by 0 bases, with 14 bases left in between. The germline V gene encodes CDR1 SEHNR and CDR2 FQNEAQ (reference sequence). This CDR3 has 15 amino acids. CDR3 residues: CASSPDSAGSYEQYF. The CDR3 DNA is TGTGCCAGCAGCCCGGACTCAGCAGGCTCCTACGAGCAGTACTTC.

The chain is built from TRBV12-5 and TRBJ2-7; 7 bases match TRBD1. Germline CDR1 LGHNT, CDR2 FRNRAP. The CDR3 extends over 16 amino acids. V shed 0 bases and J 0 bases; nucleotides not matched to a gene: 5. The CDR3 sequence is CASGLVPDRTSYEQYF. CDR3 in DNA: TGTGCTAGTGGTTTGGTACCGGACAGGACCTCCTACGAGCAGTACTTC. The full variable domain, rest sourced from reference TRBV12-5 and TRBJ2-7, is DARVTQTPRHKVTEMGQEVTMRCQPILGHNTVFWYRQTMMQGLELLAYFRNRAPLDDSGMPKDRFSAEMPDATLATLKIQPSEPRDSAVYFCASGLVPDRTSYEQYFGPGTRLTVT.

This chain joins TRBV5-1 and TRBJ2-2; 8 nucleotides agree with TRBD1. Germline V lookup: CDR1 SGHRS, CDR2 YFSETQ. With V trimmed by 6 bases and J by 1 base, 2 bases remained unmatched. The CDR3 covers 14 residues. CDR3 loop: CASTGTGNTGELFF. CDR3 nucleotide sequence: TGCGCCAGCACCGGGACAGGGAACACCGGGGAGCTGTTTTTT.

This clone showed up just once. The CDR3: CASSLIAGDANTQYF. CDR3 bases: TGCGCCAGCAGCTTAATAGCGGGGGATGCTAATACGCAGTATTTT. The chain is built from TRBV5-1 and TRBJ2-3; 9 nucleotides match TRBD2. Looked up from germline, CDR1 is SGHRS and CDR2 is YFSETQ. V gave up 2 bases and J gave up 7 bases; unmatched junction bases: 8. CDR3 size: 15 residues.

This rearrangement joins TRBV13 to TRBJ1-1; 7 nucleotides agree with TRBD1. Germline trimming cut 0 bases from V and 5 bases from J; bases unmatched to any gene: 9. Looked up from germline, CDR1 is PRHDT and CDR2 is FYEKMQ (reference sequence). This CDR3 is 16 amino acids long. For the CDR3, the DNA is TGTGCCAGCAGCTTAGGCGCAAGACAGGGATGGACTGAAGCTTTCTTT. This translates into CASSLGARQGWTEAFF.

Note on this clone: The sample contains more than one DNA sequence encoding this CDR3. In DNA, the CDR3 is TGCAGTGCTAGACAGAACACTGAAGCTTTCTTT. Translated: CSARQNTEAFF. The genes are TRBV20-1 and TRBJ1-1; unclear D gene. The CDR3 contains 11 residues. Trimming stripped 2 bases from V and 1 base from J, with 2 bases between. Looked up from germline, CDR1 is DFQATT and CDR2 is SNEGSKA (reference sequence).

V is TRBV7-9 and J is TRBJ1-1; D ambiguous. Germline CDR1 is SEHNR and CDR2 is FQNEAQ (reference sequence). The V end lost 5 bases, the J end lost 4 bases, and 8 bases lay between the germline ends. This CDR3 has 12 amino acids. CDR3 loop: CASSPQATEAFF. CDR3 nucleotides: TGTGCCAGCAGCCCCCAGGCCACTGAAGCTTTCTTT.

V is TRBV6-6 and J is TRBJ2-3; D might be TRBD1 (8 bases). The CDR3 has 16 amino acids. V lost 6 bases and J 2 bases, leaving 18 bases between the germline ends. Germline lookup yields CDR1 MNHNY and CDR2 SVGAGI (reference sequence). CDR3: CASSPLQGGHTDTQYF. The CDR3 coding sequence is TGTGCCAGCAGCCCCTTACAGGGGGGGCACACAGATACGCAGTATTTT.

This clone was picked up a small number of times. The chain's CDR3 is CAWSPGTGVVGKPQHF. Here the CDR3 DNA reads TGTGCCTGGAGCCCCGGGACAGGGGTAGTAGGAAAGCCCCAGCATTTT. The J gene is TRBJ1-5, the V gene TRBV30, with 10 bases that match TRBD1. The V and J ends lost 3 bases and 8 bases, in that order; junction bases with no gene match: 13. Germline lookup yields CDR1 GTSNPN and CDR2 SVGIG (reference sequence). CDR3 size: 16 residues.